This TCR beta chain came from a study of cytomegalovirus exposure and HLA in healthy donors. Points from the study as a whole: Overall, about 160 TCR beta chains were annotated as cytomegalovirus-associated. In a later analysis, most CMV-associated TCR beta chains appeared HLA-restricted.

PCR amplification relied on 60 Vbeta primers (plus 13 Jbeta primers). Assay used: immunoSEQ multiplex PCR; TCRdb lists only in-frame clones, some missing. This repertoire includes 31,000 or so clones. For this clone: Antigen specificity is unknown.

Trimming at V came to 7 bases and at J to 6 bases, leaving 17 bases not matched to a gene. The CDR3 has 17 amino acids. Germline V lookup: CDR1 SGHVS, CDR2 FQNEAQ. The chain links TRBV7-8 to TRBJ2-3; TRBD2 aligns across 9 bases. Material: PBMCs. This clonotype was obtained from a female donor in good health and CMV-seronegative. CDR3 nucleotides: TGTGCCAGCACCCTCGCCTTCCCTAGCGGGGAAGAGGATACGCAGTATTTT. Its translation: CASTLAFPSGEEDTQYF.